This T cell receptor beta chain originates from a study of T-cell memory formation after mild COVID-19 (dated by TCRdb to the early 2020s). Turning to the overall study: TCR sequence clusters from the two donors were largely donor specific. The cohort comprised two young, previously healthy adult volunteers, one female and one male. In a couple of donors, T-cell clones that expanded and contracted after mild COVID-19 were followed by sequencing TCRalpha and TCRbeta repertoires longitudinally.

Results and caveats for the whole study, not just this receptor: Clones contracting from day 15 to 85 had balanced CD4/CD8 phenotypes, while a second wave expanding from day 15 to 37 was biased towards CD4+. Contracting CD4+ clones appeared mostly in the CM and EM memory subsets, whereas CD8+ clones were enriched in EMRA. The study covered only a couple of mild cases, and larger cohorts including severe cases with pre-infection samples were considered necessary. Some responding clones were detected in pre-infection memory, suggesting pre-existing cross-reactive memory T cells joined the SARS-CoV-2 response. The second-wave clones that peaked on day 37 were not confirmed to be SARS-CoV-2 specific.

Ficoll-Paque density gradient centrifugation was used to isolate PBMCs. Sequencing instrument: Illumina NovaSeq 6000. cDNA libraries for TCRalpha and TCRbeta were prepared by 5'RACE using constant-segment primers, with sample barcodes and unique molecular identifiers added. Trizol reagent was used to extract RNA from every sample. Amplification of the libraries took two PCR steps, and the second step added a second sample barcode plus Illumina TruSeq adapters. Sequencing of the libraries was done on an Illumina NovaSeq, producing 2 x 150 bp paired-end reads. The published analysis was carried out like this. Demultiplexing of reads and collapsing into UMI-guided consensus sequences were performed with migec v1.2.7. Using mixcr v2.1.11, UMI consensuses were aligned to TRA and TRB V and J templates and then assembled into clonotypes. A clonotype was counted as expanded or contracted only when both edgeR and NoisET called the clonotype significant, with the noise models trained on biological replicates. edgeR calls used a false discovery rate-adjusted p below 0.01 and a log2 fold-change threshold of 1. As an exploratory analysis of dynamics, max-normalized trajectories of the 1000 most abundant clonotypes were examined with PCA combined with hierarchical clustering. Separately sequenced CD4+ and CD8+ repertoires were used to assign the CD4 or CD8 phenotype of responding clones. The raw public data were reprocessed by TCRdb itself: fastp quality trimming at Q25, MiXCR clonotype calling, in-frame beta chains only. Each CDR3 protein gets just one entry, which takes the most common genes and DNA from the rows behind it. The V and J calls reflect TCRdb's pipeline rather than the authors' work. The table for this sample lists 190,000 or so distinct CDR3 sequences; about 21% of them were counted only once. Of the sample, more than 20% is held by the ten largest clones.

About this clonotype itself: The antigen this receptor binds is unknown. No much larger clone is present one base from it, and per-base qualities are unavailable.

The germline V gene yields SGHAT for CDR1 and FQNNGV for CDR2. The germline ends are 5 bases apart after V is trimmed by 0 bases and J by 3 bases. From its cysteine to its phenylalanine, the CDR3 spans 13 amino acids. CDR3 DNA only is kept here, 39 bases in frame from base 1. The TCR was taken from an adult woman who had mild COVID-19 (a few samples of this study predate the infection). The sample titles of this study are shuffled in the database, so cell type and time point are left out; the donor was told from shared clones. What was sequenced was PBMCs or a T cell subset sorted from them (not recorded which). The sequence links TRBV11-2 to TRBJ1-1; the D gene remains uncertain. The CDR3 sequence is CASSLDGYTEAFF. The DNA sequence reads TGTGCCAGCAGCTTAGACGGCTACACTGAAGCTTTCTTT.